The 8 T cell receptor beta chains below all came from one sample that was sequenced in a study of blood T cell repertoires in COVID-19 (dated by TCRdb to 2020 to 2022). Library construction relied on the immunoSEQ multiplex PCR assay. Drawn from immuneACCESS, this table holds only the in-frame rearrangements with V and J called that TCRdb kept. Clones are partly lost; checked studies trace under half to an unresolved V gene and leave the rest unexplained. This sample lists about 200,000 clones; approximately 85% were detected once. Jointly, the top ten make up 3.3% of the sample. The sample comprised peripheral blood. All receptors come from a man in his 60s with acute or convalescent COVID-19.

The rearrangement links TRBV11-2 to TRBJ2-3, with TRBD2 identical over 11 bases. The CDR3 loop spans 17 amino acids. Germline V CDR1 and CDR2: SGHAT, FQNNGV. Unmatched junction bases numbered 8, after V lost 2 bases and J lost 4 bases. Here the CDR3 DNA reads TGTGCCAGCAGCTTACCTCCCGGGACTAGCGGCCCAGATACGCAGTATTTT. This translates into CASSLPPGTSGPDTQYF.

The chain couples TRBV12-5 to TRBJ2-1, with 7 bases matching TRBD2. With 7 bases clipped from V and 2 bases from J, the junction kept 8 bases outside the gene matches. Germline CDR1 and CDR2: LGHNT and FRNRAP. The CDR3 has 15 amino acids. CDR3 in amino acids: CASASTSMAYNEQFF. In nucleotides, the CDR3 is TGTGCTAGTGCCTCGACTAGCATGGCCTACAATGAGCAGTTCTTC. The entire variable domain, with the rest obtained from reference TRBV12-5 and TRBJ2-1, is as follows: DARVTQTPRHKVTEMGQEVTMRCQPILGHNTVFWYRQTMMQGLELLAYFRNRAPLDDSGMPKDRFSAEMPDATLATLKIQPSEPRDSAVYFCASASTSMAYNEQFFGPGTRLTVL.

The rearrangement joins TRBV28 to TRBJ2-7; possibly TRBD2 for D (5 bases). CDR1 and CDR2 (germline): MDHEN, SYDVKM. There are 14 residues in the CDR3. V gave up 5 bases and J gave up 3 bases, with 14 bases separating them. The CDR3 spells CASSPGGSVYEQYF. CDR3 nucleotide sequence: TGTGCCAGCAGTCCTGGCGGTAGCGTCTACGAGCAGTACTTC.

This clone has a handful of counts. The chain employs TRBV11-1 and TRBJ1-6; 9 bases agree with TRBD1. CDR3 length: 14 amino acids. V lost 6 bases and J lost 9; bases outside the gene matches: 6. CDR1 is SGHAT, CDR2 FQDESV, per germline (reference sequence). The CDR3 sequence is CASSFGQGSSPLHF. CDR3 coding DNA: TGTGCCAGCAGTTTCGGACAGGGGAGTTCACCCCTCCACTTT.

This clone was detected only a few times. The chain links TRBV19 to TRBJ1-5; no reliable D call. The CDR3 loop spans 15 amino acids. Germline-derived CDR1 and CDR2 are LNHDA and SQIVND (reference sequence). Trimming took off 2 bases at V and 5 bases at J, with 13 bases between the two ends. CDR3 sequence reads: CASSIRTVNDQPQHF. CDR3 DNA sequence: TGTGCCAGTAGTATAAGAACGGTAAATGATCAGCCCCAGCATTTT.

This clone was observed once. The genes are TRBV4-1 and TRBJ2-1; 8 bases line up with TRBD1. From germline, CDR1 is MGHRA and CDR2 YSYEKL. Germline trimming cut 2 bases from V and 5 bases from J; bases unmatched to any gene: 11. There are 17 residues in the CDR3. CDR3 coding DNA: TGCGCCAGCAGCCAACCACCCGCGGGACAGGTCAACAATGAGCAGTTCTTC. Translating it yields CASSQPPAGQVNNEQFF.

The chain uses TRBV4-1 and TRBJ1-2; TRBD1 matches 9 bases. CDR3 size: 18 residues. The ends lost 0 bases at V and 3 bases at J; junction bases unmatched: 11. Germline V gene data show CDR1 as MGHRA and CDR2 as YSYEKL. The CDR3 DNA sequence: TGCGCCAGCAGCCAAGATGTTGGGACAGGGTATAAGGACTATGGCTACACCTTC. This sequence encodes CASSQDVGTGYKDYGYTF.

The V and J genes are TRBV6-5 and TRBJ1-2; tentative D call: TRBD1 (6 bases). From germline, CDR1 is MNHEY and CDR2 SVGAGI. Trimming took off 6 bases at V and 4 bases at J, with 15 bases between the two ends. CDR3 length: 14 amino acids. The CDR3 here is CASSYQQGSYGYTF. DNA of the CDR3: TGTGCCAGCAGCTACCAACAGGGTTCCTATGGCTACACCTTC.